This T cell receptor (beta chain) came from a study of cytomegalovirus exposure and HLA in healthy donors. Donors consisted of healthy bone marrow donors. Germline-derived CDR1 and CDR2 are SGHRS and YFSETQ. The length of the CDR3 is 13 residues. Losses at the gene ends were 3 bases for V and 5 bases for J; bases not matched to a gene: 3. PCR amplification relied on 60 Vbeta primers (plus 13 Jbeta primers). Here immunoSEQ multiplex PCR was the method, and the copy in TCRdb shows in-frame clones only, minus some. The table has around 97,000 clones, around 66% seen once. The study's findings and limits: It was reported that the classifier diagnosed cytomegalovirus status with high specificity and sensitivity in both the original and validation cohorts. A later analysis showed HLA-associated TCR beta chains outstripping equally common others in clonal expansion.

As concerns this clone: What it recognizes is unknown.

The chain combines TRBV5-1 with TRBJ2-7; 9 bases map to TRBD1. The sequenced sample consisted of PBMCs. The clonotype comes from a woman aged 50 to 60 in good health and CMV-seronegative. CDR3 protein: CASSWRTGDEQYF. CDR3 DNA: TGCGCCAGCAGCTGGAGGACAGGGGACGAGCAGTACTTC. Complete variable domain (other parts from reference TRBV5-1 and TRBJ2-7): KAGVTQTPRYLIKTRGQQVTLSCSPISGHRSVSWYQQTPGQGLQFLFEYFSETQRNKGNFPGRFSGRQFSNSRSEMNVSTLELGDSALYLCASSWRTGDEQYFGPGTRLTVT.